Following are 22 T cell receptor beta chains from one sample sequenced in a study of blood T cells in healthy people across ages. Combining a sample-barcoded 5' primer with a J-beta primer mix, a second PCR ran for about 7 to 11 cycles. TCRdb passed the 5' RACE reads through MiXCR, listing each CDR3 protein once. This table holds about 1 million distinct CDR3 sequences, 20% to 25% found once. These data also formed part of another study, on T cells of mothers and their children.

Source material: blood. These receptors came from a girl between 2 and 10 years old in good health.

V gene TRBV6-5 combines with J gene TRBJ2-5, with 8 bases lining up with TRBD1. V dropped 0 bases and J dropped 6; count of bases not matched to a gene: 6. In germline, CDR1 is MNHEY, CDR2 SVGAGI. The CDR3 spans 15 residues. The CDR3 is CASSYSPDRGQTQYF. In DNA, the CDR3 is TGTGCCAGCAGTTACTCGCCTGACAGGGGACAGACCCAGTACTTC.

The chain couples TRBV28 to TRBJ1-2; D may be TRBD1 (6 bases). The CDR3 totals 13 residues. Germline V lookup: CDR1 MDHEN, CDR2 SYDVKM. V lost 6 bases and J 4 bases, leaving 12 bases between the germline ends. For the CDR3, the DNA is TGTGCCAGCAGAAGAGGGGGGACCTATGGCTACACCTTC. It yields the protein CASRRGGTYGYTF.

The chain carries TRBV20-1 and TRBJ2-6; D is uncertain. Trimming removed 5 bases from V and 1 base from J, with 12 bases in between. This CDR3 region has 15 residues. Germline V gene data show CDR1 as DFQATT and CDR2 as SNEGSKA (reference sequence). The CDR3 here is CSARFANSGANVLTF. The CDR3 nucleotides read TGCAGTGCTCGGTTTGCCAATTCTGGGGCCAACGTCCTGACTTTC.

This clonotype was seen only once. This chain connects TRBV4-2 to TRBJ2-5; perhaps TRBD2 as D (6 bases). Germline-derived CDR1 and CDR2 are LGHNA and YNFKEQ. The CDR3 spans 15 residues. Between the trimmed V and J ends, which lost 1 base and 2 bases, there was a span of 11 bases. The DNA for the CDR3 is TGTGCCAGCAGCCAAGGGTGGAGGGAACAAGAGACCCAGTACTTC. Residues: CASSQGWREQETQYF.

This clonotype was detected a few times. Mismatch with germline at one junction end may stem from a read error. The chain is built from TRBV28 and TRBJ2-1; D gene ambiguous. This CDR3 is built from 14 residues. The germline V gene encodes CDR1 MDHEN and CDR2 SYDVKM. This CDR3 reads CASSLLLSYDEQFF. In DNA form, the CDR3 reads TGTGCCAGCAGTTTATTGCTATCCTACGATGAGCAGTTCTTC.

The rearrangement joins TRBV20-1 to TRBJ1-6, with D unresolved. The V gene lost 0 bases and the J gene lost 1 base, with 4 bases spanning the gap. The CDR3 runs 14 residues. Germline V gene sequence: CDR1 DFQATT, CDR2 SNEGSKA (reference sequence). The chain's CDR3 is CSAREWSYNSPLHF. The CDR3 DNA follows: TGCAGTGCTAGAGAGTGGTCCTATAATTCACCCCTCCACTTT.

This clonotype was picked up a small number of times. The J gene is TRBJ2-1, the V gene TRBV29-1, with D perhaps being TRBD1 or TRBD2 (5 bases each). This CDR3 spans 17 amino acids. The V end lost 0 bases, the J end lost 2 bases, and 17 bases lay between the germline ends. Germline values: CDR1 SQVTM, CDR2 ANQGSEA. The CDR3 spells CSVEEGDQYSTYNEQFF. For the CDR3, the DNA is TGCAGCGTTGAAGAGGGGGACCAATATTCGACCTACAATGAGCAGTTCTTC.

This clonotype was observed a few times. The rearrangement joins TRBV12-3 or TRBV12-4 to TRBJ2-1; 9 bases match TRBD1. The CDR3 totals 14 residues. V lost 6 bases to trimming and J lost 7 bases; unmatched junction nucleotides: 7. The CDR3 is CASRGQGSRNEQFF. The CDR3 DNA reads TGTGCCAGCAGGGGACAGGGTTCTAGGAATGAGCAGTTCTTC.

The sample holds many counts of this clonotype. V usage is TRBV5-1 and J usage is TRBJ2-1; no reliable D call. Deletions cut 1 base from V and 5 bases from J, with 4 bases between. The V gene's germline CDR1 is SGHRS and CDR2 YFSETQ. The CDR3 runs 12 residues. CDR3 sequence: CASSLRDNEQFF. Written as DNA, the CDR3 is TGCGCCAGCAGCTTGAGAGACAATGAGCAGTTCTTC.

This clonotype was recorded a few times. CDR3 residues: CASSQYAGLYNEQFF. The CDR3 bases are TGCGCCAGCAGCCAATATGCGGGACTCTACAATGAGCAGTTCTTC. The chain carries TRBV4-1 and TRBJ2-1; a possible D gene is TRBD2 (6 bases). Germline CDR1 MGHRA, CDR2 YSYEKL. This CDR3 has 15 amino acids. V lost 2 bases, J lost 3 bases, and 11 bases lay in between.

The genes are TRBV7-9 and TRBJ2-5; D not resolved. The CDR3 length is 16 residues. V was trimmed by 4 bases and J by 1 base, leaving 16 bases between them. Germline V CDR1 and CDR2: SEHNR, FQNEAQ (reference sequence). The CDR3 is CASSSEVRLIQETQYF. CDR3 nucleotide sequence: TGTGCCAGCAGCTCAGAGGTCAGGCTGATCCAAGAGACCCAGTACTTC. The full variable domain, its missing parts supplied by reference TRBV7-9 and TRBJ2-5, is DTGVSQNPRHKITKRGQNVTFRCDPISEHNRLYWYRQTLGQGPEFLTYFQNEAQLEKSRLLSDRFSAERPKGSFSTLEIQRTEQGDSAMYLCASSSEVRLIQETQYFGPGTRLLVL.

This chain connects TRBV29-1 to TRBJ2-1, with D possibly being TRBD2 (6 bases). Germline CDR1 and CDR2: SQVTM and ANQGSEA. The CDR3 is 14 residues long. V was cut by 1 base and J by 7 bases, with 14 bases left in between. CDR3 nucleotide sequence: TGCAGCGTTGAAGCCGAGACTAGGGCAAATGAGCAGTTCTTC. Translation: CSVEAETRANEQFF.

The rearrangement joins TRBV12-3 or TRBV12-4 to TRBJ2-1; 10 bases agree with TRBD1. CDR3 size: 15 residues. Trimming at V came to 5 bases and at J to 7 bases, leaving 8 bases not matched to a gene. The CDR3 region has the DNA TGTGCCAGCAGTCCCGGACAGGGGGGTGATAATGAGCAGTTCTTC. Its protein product is CASSPGQGGDNEQFF.

The sample holds a few counts of this clonotype. J is TRBJ2-2 and V is TRBV2; D remains unclear. V was cut by 4 bases and J by 5 bases, with 5 bases left in between. The CDR3 is made up of 12 amino acids. The germline gives CDR1 SNHLY, CDR2 FYNNEI. DNA of the CDR3: TGTGCCAGCAGTGTTATGACCGGGGAGCTGTTTTTT. Its translation: CASSVMTGELFF.

This clonotype was seen a few times. V is TRBV25-1 and J is TRBJ2-5; D is ambiguous. The J call may be faulty, since TRBJ2-7 better matches the DNA end. The CDR3 contains 14 residues. Per the germline V gene, CDR1 is MGHDK and CDR2 is SYGVNS. The CDR3 DNA reads as TGTGCCAGCAGTGAATATTTCGCCTCCTACGAGCAGTACTTC. This translates into CASSEYFASYEQYF.

The chain carries TRBV4-2 and TRBJ1-1; no reliable D call. Germline V CDR1 and CDR2: LGHNA, YNFKEQ. The CDR3 is 14 amino acids. Trimming left V 0 bases short and J 4 bases short, with 9 bases between. CDR3 coding DNA: TGTGCCAGCAGCCAAGAGGTAGGGTTCACTGAAGCTTTCTTT. It is translated as CASSQEVGFTEAFF.

This clonotype has just a few counts. The chain carries TRBV29-1 and TRBJ2-7, with D tentatively TRBD1 or TRBD2 (7 bases each). The J call may be faulty, since TRBJ2-5 better matches the DNA end. The CDR3 has 16 amino acids. In germline, CDR1 is SQVTM, CDR2 ANQGSEA. CDR3 protein: CSVPSQGGAGGETQYF. The CDR3 DNA sequence: TGCAGCGTCCCCAGTCAGGGGGGGGCGGGCGGAGAGACCCAGTACTTC.

The gene calls are TRBV12-3 or TRBV12-4 and TRBJ1-2, with D maybe TRBD1 (6 bases). Trimming removed 3 bases at V and 5 bases at J, with 10 bases between. This CDR3 contains 13 residues. The CDR3 protein is CASSFTGIYGYTF. The CDR3 region has the DNA TGTGCCAGCAGTTTTACAGGGATTTATGGCTACACCTTC.

This rearrangement joins TRBV7-9 to TRBJ2-5; tentatively, D is TRBD2 (5 bases). The germline V and J ends were trimmed by 4 bases and 2 bases, with 14 bases remaining between them. This CDR3 is 15 amino acids long. From germline, CDR1 is SEHNR and CDR2 FQNEAQ (reference sequence). CDR3 DNA: TGTGCCAGCAGCTCAAATGACCCGGGACAAGAGACCCAGTACTTC. Its translation: CASSSNDPGQETQYF.

The rearrangement uses TRBV29-1 and TRBJ1-1; D is undetermined. Germline V lookup: CDR1 SQVTM, CDR2 ANQGSEA. The CDR3 length is 15 residues. Trimming removed 4 bases from V and 0 bases from J, with 15 bases in between. DNA for the CDR3: TGCAGCGTTGTTCTAATCGACACTTTGAACACTGAAGCTTTCTTT. This sequence encodes CSVVLIDTLNTEAFF. Based on the CDR3 plus reference TRBV29-1 and TRBJ1-1, the full variable domain is SAVISQKPSRDICQRGTSLTIQCQVDSQVTMMFWYRQQPGQSLTLIATANQGSEATYESGFVIDKFPISRPNLTFSTLTVSNMSPEDSSIYLCSVVLIDTLNTEAFFGQGTRLTVV.

This clonotype was observed a few times. This rearrangement joins TRBV3-1 to TRBJ2-5; maybe TRBD2 (5 bases). Looked up from germline, CDR1 is LGHDT and CDR2 is YNNKEL (reference sequence). This CDR3 has 15 amino acids. Trimming took off 1 base at V and 4 bases at J, with 13 bases between the two ends. As DNA, the CDR3 is TGTGCCAGCAGCCAAGGCCGCGGGTGGGCAGAGACCCAGTACTTC. Translation gives CASSQGRGWAETQYF.

This clonotype was detected a few times. The V call is TRBV4-2, the J call TRBJ2-5, with 7 bases lining up with TRBD1. The DNA end lines up better with TRBJ2-1; the J call may be wrong. Germline lookup yields CDR1 LGHNA and CDR2 YNFKEQ. The CDR3 contains 16 residues. The CDR3: CASSQGKGAQDNEQFF. The CDR3 coding sequence is TGTGCCAGCAGCCAAGGAAAGGGGGCGCAGGACAATGAGCAGTTCTTC.